The clone carrying this T cell receptor beta chain came up many times. Antigen specificity is unknown. The V gene lost 6 bases and the J gene lost 5 bases, with 13 bases spanning the gap. The CDR3 is 13 amino acids. The germline gives CDR1 MNHEY, CDR2 SMNVEV (reference sequence). The entry originates in a study of T cells in Graves' hyperthyroidism and ophthalmopathy. Study observations and caveats: The model anticipated ophthalmopathy a median about 7 months pre-onset.

Researchers defined stable Graves' hyperthyroidism as no ophthalmopathy progression within 18 months. Diagnoses rested on clinical symptoms, serum thyroxine and TRAb, thyroid ultrasound and orbital computed tomography. The authors obtained PBMCs from about 9.5 ml of fresh peripheral blood. RNA transcripts gave rise to amplified TCR beta CDR3 regions. The HTBI set primed first-round TCR CDR3 RT-PCR. From the multiplex PCR reads, TCRdb called clonotypes with MiXCR, one entry per CDR3 protein. Here the sample spans 550,000 to 800,000 distinct CDR3 sequences, roughly 17% being singletons. The gene calls are TRBV27 and TRBJ1-2; the D is unclear. Material: blood. The TCR sequence derives from a man aged 45 to 65 with Graves' hyperthyroidism. CDR3 sequence: CASSLGTGYGYTF. The CDR3, as DNA: TGTGCCAGCAGCCTAGGTACTGGGTATGGCTACACCTTC.